This TCR beta chain appears in the sequencing data of a study of blood T cell repertoires in COVID-19. Some clones are missing from TCRdb's copy, which holds only in-frame ones; the method was immunoSEQ multiplex PCR. This table has about 300,000 clones, 75% to 95% appearing once. The source of this sequence is a woman aged 30 to 39 with COVID-19, enrolled during active disease. Sequenced sample: peripheral blood.

CDR3 bases: TGTGCCAGCAGCTTTCGTACAGCAAACACTGAAGCTTTCTTT. Residues: CASSFRTANTEAFF. This chain links TRBV7-3 with TRBJ1-1; no firm D call. Trimming cost V 3 bases and J 2 bases, with 10 bases left between them. CDR1 is SGHTA and CDR2 is FQGTGA in the germline V gene. The CDR3 sequence is 14 residues long.